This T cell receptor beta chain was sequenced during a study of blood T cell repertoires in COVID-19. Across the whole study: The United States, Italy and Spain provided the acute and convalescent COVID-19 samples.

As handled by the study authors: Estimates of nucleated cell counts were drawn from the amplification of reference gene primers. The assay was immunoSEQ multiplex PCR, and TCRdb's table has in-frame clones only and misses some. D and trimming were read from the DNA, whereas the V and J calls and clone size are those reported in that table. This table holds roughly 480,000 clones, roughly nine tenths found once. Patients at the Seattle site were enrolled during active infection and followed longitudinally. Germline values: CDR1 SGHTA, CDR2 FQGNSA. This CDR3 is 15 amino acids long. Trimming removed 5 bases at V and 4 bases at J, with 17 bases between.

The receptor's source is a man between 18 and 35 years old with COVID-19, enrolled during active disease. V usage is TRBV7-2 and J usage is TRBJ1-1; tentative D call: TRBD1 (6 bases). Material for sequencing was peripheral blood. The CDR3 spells CASSPQGGLITEAFF. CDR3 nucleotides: TGTGCCAGCAGCCCCCAAGGGGGTTTGATCACTGAAGCTTTCTTT.